The 31 T cell receptor beta chains in this list originate from one sample, sequenced in a study of T-cell reconstitution after alpha-beta-depleted transplantation in children. Unique molecular identifiers were incorporated into the prepared TCRbeta library. MiXCR was run by TCRdb on the PCR reads, yielding one entry per CDR3 protein. This repertoire shows about 1,000,000 distinct CDR3 sequences, about 31% found once; its top ten account for about 28%. The sample was PBMCs, mostly from graft donor cells, taken 360 days after TCRalphabeta/CD19-depleted stem cell transplant. The receptors come from a boy less than two years old who had a stem cell transplant for SCID, so the T cells may come from the graft donor.

The chain combines TRBV12-3 or TRBV12-4 with TRBJ2-3; 8 bases align to TRBD2. There are 16 residues in the CDR3. V dropped 7 bases and J dropped 3; count of bases not matched to a gene: 12. The CDR3 DNA reads as TGTGCCAGCATGGGCAGCCTAGCGGGTATAACAGATACGCAGTATTTT. Protein: CASMGSLAGITDTQYF.

V is TRBV20-1 and J is TRBJ2-5, with a possible D match to TRBD1 (6 bases). The V gene's germline CDR1 is DFQATT and CDR2 SNEGSKA (reference sequence). The CDR3 is 14 amino acids. Trimming removed 4 bases at V and 2 bases at J, with 14 bases between. This chain's CDR3 is CSAKKVGQQETQYF. The CDR3 DNA reads as TGCAGTGCTAAAAAGGTCGGACAGCAAGAGACCCAGTACTTC.

The gene calls are TRBV20-1 and TRBJ1-4, with D perhaps matching TRBD1 (5 bases). CDR3 size: 11 residues. V lost 7 bases and J lost 10, with 13 bases in between. Germline V gene lookup returns CDR1 DFQATT and CDR2 SNEGSKA (reference sequence). The CDR3 sequence: CSGQQSGKLFF. As DNA, the CDR3 is TGCAGTGGACAGCAGTCGGGAAAACTGTTTTTT.

This clonotype was found a few times. The gene calls are TRBV20-1 and TRBJ2-1, with D possibly being TRBD1 or TRBD2 (6 bases each). Trimming left V 0 bases short and J 4 bases short, with 10 bases between. Germline CDR1 DFQATT, CDR2 SNEGSKA (reference sequence). This CDR3 comprises 14 residues. This CDR3 is CSARDWGAYNEQFF. CDR3 DNA sequence: TGCAGTGCTAGAGATTGGGGGGCTTACAATGAGCAGTTCTTC.

This clonotype occurred a few times. This chain uses TRBV15 with TRBJ2-7; D unresolved. Germline V CDR1 and CDR2: LNHNV, YYDKDF (reference sequence). The CDR3 is 14 amino acids. V lost 0 bases and J lost 4, with 10 bases in between. The CDR3 protein is CATSRDFKGYEQYF. Written as DNA, the CDR3 is TGTGCCACCAGCAGAGATTTTAAGGGTTACGAGCAGTACTTC.

The chain employs TRBV12-3 or TRBV12-4 and TRBJ2-1; D is undetermined. The V end lost 6 bases, the J end lost 10 bases, and 16 bases lay between the germline ends. The CDR3 consists of 13 residues. CDR3: CASRIVGSKEQFF. CDR3 in DNA: TGTGCCAGCAGAATAGTGGGGTCCAAGGAGCAGTTCTTC.

The chain recombines TRBV20-1 with TRBJ2-5, with TRBD2 as a possible D gene (5 bases). Looked up from germline, CDR1 is DFQATT and CDR2 is SNEGSKA (reference sequence). The V end lost 5 bases, the J end lost 2 bases, and 12 bases lay between the germline ends. The CDR3 sequence is 13 residues long. The CDR3 region is CSAPGNGQETQYF. CDR3 DNA: TGCAGTGCTCCGGGGAATGGACAAGAGACCCAGTACTTC.

This chain links TRBV4-1 with TRBJ2-2; 14 nucleotides match TRBD2. V dropped 2 bases and J dropped 0; count of bases not matched to a gene: 8. Germline-derived CDR1 and CDR2 are MGHRA and YSYEKL. The CDR3 extends over 20 amino acids. CDR3 sequence (DNA): TGCGCCAGCAGCCAAACACCGGGACTAGCGGGGGCCTCGAACACCGGGGAGCTGTTTTTT. Translating it yields CASSQTPGLAGASNTGELFF.

This clonotype has a handful of counts. This rearrangement joins TRBV27 to TRBJ2-1; TRBD2 matches at 9 bases. CDR3 length: 15 amino acids. Germline-derived CDR1 and CDR2 are MNHEY and SMNVEV (reference sequence). J was trimmed by 0 bases and V by 7 bases; bases with no gene match: 4. The CDR3 protein is CASKLAGNSYNEQFF. The CDR3 coding sequence is TGTGCCAGCAAGCTAGCGGGGAACTCCTACAATGAGCAGTTCTTC.

This clonotype was counted between two and nine times. The genes are TRBV6-5 and TRBJ1-1, with D possibly TRBD1 on 5 matching bases. Trimming shortened V by 2 bases and J by 3 bases, and 16 bases separated the two germline ends. Looked up from germline, CDR1 is MNHEY and CDR2 is SVGAGI. CDR3 length equals 16 residues. CDR3 nucleotide sequence: TGTGCCAGCAGTTACAGGAAAGGGGTCGGGTACACTGAAGCTTTCTTT. Amino acids: CASSYRKGVGYTEAFF.

This clonotype was detected a few times. This sequence joins TRBV29-1 and TRBJ2-7; 8 nucleotides match TRBD1. Germline loops: CDR1 SQVTM, CDR2 ANQGSEA. The length of the CDR3 is 13 residues. Trimming took 5 bases from V and 0 from J; bases not matched to a gene: 3. CDR3: CSVWTGSSYEQYF. CDR3 coding DNA: TGCAGCGTTTGGACAGGGAGCTCCTACGAGCAGTACTTC.

This clonotype has just a few counts. The chain is built from TRBV6-2 or TRBV6-3 and TRBJ2-7, with D unclear. Looked up from germline, CDR1 is MNHEY and CDR2 is SVGEGT. V was shortened by 6 bases and J by 3 bases, with 6 bases between the two germline ends. There are 11 residues in the CDR3. The CDR3 is CASSRIYEQYF. The CDR3 nucleotides read TGTGCCAGCAGCCGGATCTACGAGCAGTACTTC.

V and J are TRBV5-1 and TRBJ2-4, with TRBD2 matching 7 bases. The J segment lost 4 bases and the V segment lost 4 bases, leaving 14 bases of the junction unmatched. Germline V CDR1 and CDR2: SGHRS, YFSETQ. The CDR3 covers 17 residues. The CDR3 here is CASSKETAGSIKNIQYF. CDR3 bases: TGCGCCAGCAGCAAAGAAACAGCGGGGTCCATAAAAAACATTCAGTACTTC.

The rearrangement uses TRBV6-2 or TRBV6-3 and TRBJ2-2; D perhaps matches TRBD2 (6 bases). This CDR3 is 12 amino acids long. Germline assignment: CDR1 MNHEY and CDR2 SVGEGT. With 6 bases removed from V and 6 bases from J, the gap between germline ends came to 8 bases. In DNA form, the CDR3 reads TGTGCCAGCAGGGAGGGTCCCGGGGAGCTGTTTTTT. Translating gives CASREGPGELFF.

The genes are TRBV9 and TRBJ2-3; TRBD2 agrees at 7 bases. CDR1 and CDR2 from the germline V gene are SGDLS and YYNGEE. Unmatched junction bases numbered 2, after V lost 1 base and J lost 0 bases. The CDR3 contains 15 residues. The CDR3 nucleotides are TGTGCCAGCAGCGTATGGGGGGGAAGCACAGATACGCAGTATTTT. This translates into CASSVWGGSTDTQYF.

The chain couples TRBV9 to TRBJ1-6, with 11 nucleotides matching TRBD1. The V gene's germline CDR1 is SGDLS and CDR2 YYNGEE. V trimming: 4 bases; J trimming: 9 bases; junction bases outside the gene matches: 3. The length of the CDR3 is 14 residues. DNA for the CDR3: TGTGCCAGCAGCAACGGGACAGGGGGTTCACCCCTCCACTTT. Amino acid sequence: CASSNGTGGSPLHF.

The chain joins TRBV7-9 to TRBJ1-2; TRBD1 matches at 9 bases. Germline CDR1 reads SEHNR; CDR2 reads FQNEAQ (reference sequence). After removal of 5 bases from V and 12 bases from J, the junction contained 16 bases not matched to a gene. This CDR3 has 15 amino acids. The CDR3 loop reads CASSIRDRARTGHTF. CDR3 nucleotide sequence: TGTGCCAGCAGCATAAGGGACAGGGCCCGTACCGGCCACACCTTC.

This clonotype was observed a handful of times. The chain is built from TRBV12-3 or TRBV12-4 and TRBJ2-2; 7 positions agree with TRBD1. CDR3 length equals 14 residues. Trimming removed 5 bases from V and 5 bases from J; junction bases left unmatched: 5. The CDR3 nucleotides read TGTGCCAGCAGTCCGGACAGGAGGACCGGGGAGCTGTTTTTT. It is translated as CASSPDRRTGELFF.

The sample holds a few counts of this clonotype. The rearrangement links TRBV29-1 to TRBJ2-3; tentatively, D is TRBD2 (6 bases). CDR1 and CDR2 from the germline V gene are SQVTM and ANQGSEA. The CDR3 is made up of 15 amino acids. V was clipped by 6 bases and J by 3 bases, with 19 bases between them. The DNA of the CDR3 is TGCAGCGTGCCAAAGACTAGAAGGAAAACAGATACGCAGTATTTT. Translation: CSVPKTRRKTDTQYF.

In this sample, this clonotype turned up a few times. The chain uses TRBV14 and TRBJ2-3; 7 bases align to TRBD1. V shed 3 bases and J 2 bases; nucleotides not matched to a gene: 17. This CDR3 comprises 19 residues. From germline, CDR1 is SGHDN and CDR2 FVKESK. The CDR3: CASSHPQSGQRPLTDTQYF. Written as DNA, the CDR3 is TGTGCCAGCAGCCACCCCCAATCGGGACAGCGGCCCCTCACAGATACGCAGTATTTT.

This clonotype was found a few times. In DNA, the CDR3 is TGTGCCACCAGTGCACGCACCGTCCGGGACAGGGCTACAGATACGCAGTATTTT. It specifies CATSARTVRDRATDTQYF. V gene TRBV24-1 combines with J gene TRBJ2-3; 9 positions agree with TRBD1. The germline gives CDR1 KGHDR, CDR2 SFDVKD. The CDR3 covers 18 residues. The V gene end was trimmed by 5 bases and the J gene end by 3 bases; junction bases not matched to a gene: 14.

The chain has TRBV4-3 and TRBJ2-5; a weak D match, TRBD2 (7 bases). The CDR3 has 17 amino acids. Germline V lookup: CDR1 LGHNA, CDR2 YSLEER. Trimming cost V 0 bases and J 5 bases, with 19 bases left between them. The CDR3 spells CASSQDRRGGRGETQYF. The CDR3 DNA reads as TGCGCCAGCAGCCAAGATCGTAGGGGGGGCCGAGGGGAGACCCAGTACTTC.

The chain joins TRBV2 to TRBJ2-7; D may be TRBD1 or TRBD2 (5 bases each). The CDR3 has 10 amino acids. CDR1 is SNHLY, CDR2 FYNNEI, per germline. CDR3 coding DNA: TGTTCTCACCGAGGGGAAGAGCAGTACTTC. This encodes CSHRGEEQYF.

The chain has TRBV12-3 or TRBV12-4 and TRBJ2-1, with D possibly matching TRBD2 (6 bases). There are 13 residues in the CDR3. Trimming left V 0 bases short and J 9 bases short, with 9 bases between. DNA of the CDR3: TGTGCCAGCAGTTTAGCGCGGGGACTTGAGCAGTTCTTC. Translation gives CASSLARGLEQFF.

The chain links TRBV5-1 to TRBJ2-5; D is undetermined. V was shortened by 7 bases and J by 3 bases, with 10 bases between the two germline ends. The CDR3 runs to 12 residues. CDR1 and CDR2 from the germline V gene are SGHRS and YFSETQ. This chain's CDR3 is CASWTEKETQYF. CDR3 DNA sequence: TGCGCCAGCTGGACGGAGAAAGAGACCCAGTACTTC.

In its sample, this clonotype was seen a few times. The chain links TRBV29-1 to TRBJ2-1; D not resolved. The V end lost 4 bases, the J end lost 3 bases, and 13 bases lay between the germline ends. The CDR3 has 14 amino acids. CDR1 and CDR2 from the germline V gene are SQVTM and ANQGSEA. The CDR3 bases are TGCAGCGTTGGTTTCGTTAATATCTACAATGAGCAGTTCTTC. This codes for CSVGFVNIYNEQFF.

Only one count was recorded for this clonotype. V and J are TRBV6-2 or TRBV6-3 and TRBJ2-1; weak D call: TRBD1 (5 bases). The CDR3 loop spans 11 amino acids. V shed 5 bases and J shed 10 bases, with 9 bases lying between them. The germline V gene encodes CDR1 MNHEY and CDR2 SVGEGT. The CDR3 is CASSNRQEQFF. The DNA of the CDR3 is TGTGCCAGCAGTAACCGACAGGAGCAGTTCTTC.

Worth noting for this clonotype: A much larger clone differs by one base, so this may be a read error. The rearrangement joins TRBV6-1 to TRBJ2-7; D tentatively reads TRBD1 or TRBD2 (5 bases each). CDR1 and CDR2 from the germline V gene are MNHNS and SASEGT. This CDR3 comprises 13 residues. Between the trimmed V and J ends, which lost 6 bases and 2 bases, there was a span of 11 bases. CDR3 sequence reads: CASSRDGAYEQYF. The CDR3 DNA is TGTGCCAGCAGCCGGGACGGAGCCTACGAGCAGTACTTC.

This chain joins TRBV3-1 and TRBJ2-2; tentatively, D is TRBD2 (5 bases). Per germline, CDR1 LGHDT and CDR2 YNNKEL (reference sequence). The length of the CDR3 is 16 residues. The germline V and J ends were trimmed by 1 base and 5 bases, with 14 bases remaining between them. The CDR3 spells CASSQAGKAWTGELFF. The DNA of the CDR3 is TGTGCCAGCAGCCAAGCCGGGAAGGCCTGGACCGGGGAGCTGTTTTTT.

This clonotype came up a few times. V gene TRBV5-1 combines with J gene TRBJ2-6; the match to TRBD1 covers 8 bases. Germline V gives CDR1 SGHRS, CDR2 YFSETQ. The CDR3 has 18 amino acids. After removal of 5 bases from V and 1 base from J, the junction contained 11 bases not matched to a gene. CDR3 DNA: TGCGCCAGCAGTCTGCACAGGGGGTTGGGTTCTGGGGCCAACGTCCTGACTTTC. This gives the protein CASSLHRGLGSGANVLTF.

In its sample, this clonotype was seen many times. The rearrangement joins TRBV29-1 to TRBJ2-5, with D hard to call. Germline loops: CDR1 SQVTM, CDR2 ANQGSEA. The CDR3 covers 13 residues. Between the trimmed V and J ends, which lost 4 bases and 0 bases, there was a span of 9 bases. CDR3 DNA sequence: TGCAGCGTTGCTGGCAGATACCAAGAGACCCAGTACTTC. Translation gives CSVAGRYQETQYF.